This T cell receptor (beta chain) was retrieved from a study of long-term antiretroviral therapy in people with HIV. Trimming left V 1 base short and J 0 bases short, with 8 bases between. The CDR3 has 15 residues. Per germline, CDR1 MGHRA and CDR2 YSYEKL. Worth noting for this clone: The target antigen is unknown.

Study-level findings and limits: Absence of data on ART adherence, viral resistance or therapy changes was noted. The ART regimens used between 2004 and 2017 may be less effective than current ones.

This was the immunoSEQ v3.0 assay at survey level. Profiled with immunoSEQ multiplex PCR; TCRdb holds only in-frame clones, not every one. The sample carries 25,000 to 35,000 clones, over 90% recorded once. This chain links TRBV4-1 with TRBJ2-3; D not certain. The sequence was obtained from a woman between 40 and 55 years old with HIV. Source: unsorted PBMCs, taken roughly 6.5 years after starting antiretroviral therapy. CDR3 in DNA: TGCGCCAGCAGCCAAGCGGAGTTTAGCACAGATACGCAGTATTTT. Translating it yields CASSQAEFSTDTQYF.